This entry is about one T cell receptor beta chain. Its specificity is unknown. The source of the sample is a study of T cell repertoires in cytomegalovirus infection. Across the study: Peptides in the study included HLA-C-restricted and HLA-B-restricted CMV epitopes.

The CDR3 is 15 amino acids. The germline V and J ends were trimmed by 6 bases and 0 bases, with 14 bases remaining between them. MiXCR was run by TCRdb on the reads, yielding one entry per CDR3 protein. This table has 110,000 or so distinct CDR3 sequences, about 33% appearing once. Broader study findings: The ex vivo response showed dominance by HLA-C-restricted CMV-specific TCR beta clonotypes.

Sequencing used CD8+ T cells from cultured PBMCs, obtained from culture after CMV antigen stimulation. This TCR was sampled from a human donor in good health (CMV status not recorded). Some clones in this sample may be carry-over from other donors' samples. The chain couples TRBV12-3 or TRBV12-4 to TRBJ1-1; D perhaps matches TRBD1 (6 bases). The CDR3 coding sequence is TGTGCCAGCAGCCTGGGAGGGGGATTGAACACTGAAGCTTTCTTT. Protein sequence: CASSLGGGLNTEAFF.